These 30 T cell receptor beta chains originate from one sample sequenced in a study of blood T cell repertoires in COVID-19. Sequencing was performed with immunoSEQ multiplex PCR; in TCRdb, only in-frame clones are kept and a portion is missing. The table shows 150,000 or so clones, with around 84% occurring only once. The sample comprised peripheral blood. Source of these receptors: a woman between 50 and 59 years old in a cohort sampled during active or convalescent COVID-19.

Comment on this clone: A junction boundary mismatches the germline segment, possibly from a read error. V gene TRBV7-7 combines with J gene TRBJ2-5; 7 bases fit TRBD1. CDR1 SSHAT and CDR2 FNYEAQ come from the germline V gene (reference sequence). The CDR3 is 13 amino acids. This CDR3 reads CASSSDREETQYF. The CDR3 DNA sequence: TGTGCTAGCAGCAGTGACAGGGAAGAGACCCAGTACTTC.

A few counts support this clone. The chain links TRBV3-1 (or the pseudogene TRBV3-2) to TRBJ2-7, with 12 bases that match TRBD2. This CDR3 region has 14 residues. V was clipped by 4 bases and J by 2 bases; unmatched bases: 0. Per the germline V gene, CDR1 is LGHDT and CDR2 is YNNKEL (reference sequence). CDR3 region: CASSPSGGAYEQYF. In DNA, the CDR3 is TGTGCCAGCAGCCCTAGCGGGGGGGCCTACGAGCAGTACTTC.

The V gene is TRBV29-1, the J gene TRBJ1-2; tentatively, D is TRBD1 (5 bases). Germline V CDR1 and CDR2: SQVTM, ANQGSEA. There are 15 residues in the CDR3. The ends were cut back, 0 bases at V and 1 base at J, with 12 bases in the middle. DNA for the CDR3: TGCAGCGTTGAAGATGATTCGGGGGTTAACTATGGCTACACCTTC. Amino acid sequence: CSVEDDSGVNYGYTF.

The chain is built from TRBV3-1 (or the pseudogene TRBV3-2) and TRBJ2-5; possibly TRBD1 for D (5 bases). CDR3 length equals 14 residues. Looked up from germline, CDR1 is LGHDT and CDR2 is YNNKEL (reference sequence). V was clipped by 4 bases and J by 5 bases, with 14 bases between them. The CDR3 protein is CASSRAQGRETQYF. Written as DNA, the CDR3 is TGTGCCAGCAGCCGGGCCCAGGGTCGGGAGACCCAGTACTTC.

The count of this clone is one. V gene TRBV6-5 combines with J gene TRBJ1-2; TRBD1 aligns across 8 bases. There are 13 residues in the CDR3. Germline V CDR1 and CDR2: MNHEY, SVGAGI. J gave up 5 bases and V 6 bases, and 5 bases lay outside the gene matches. The CDR3 DNA is TGTGCCAGCAGGACAACAGGGGGGTATGGCTACACCTTC. Protein product: CASRTTGGYGYTF.

This chain connects TRBV7-2 to TRBJ1-2; possibly TRBD1 for D (5 bases). V dropped 4 bases and J dropped 6 bases, with 12 bases sitting between them. The germline V gene encodes CDR1 SGHTA and CDR2 FQGNSA. This CDR3 comprises 13 residues. CDR3 sequence: CASSYSREDGYTF. Here the CDR3 DNA reads TGTGCCAGCAGCTATTCCAGGGAGGATGGCTACACCTTC. Supplemented by reference TRBV7-2 and TRBJ1-2, the full variable domain reads GAGVSQSPSNKVTEKGKDVELRCDPISGHTALYWYRQSLGQGLEFLIYFQGNSAPDKSGLPSDRFSAERTGGSVSTLTIQRTQQEDSAVYLCASSYSREDGYTFGSGTRLTVV.

V usage is TRBV7-9 and J usage is TRBJ1-3, with D maybe TRBD1 (6 bases). The germline gives CDR1 SEHNR, CDR2 FQNEAQ (reference sequence). The CDR3 length is 16 residues. V lost 4 bases and J lost 0, with 13 bases in between. The chain's CDR3 is CASSSPHRDSGNTIYF. The CDR3 bases are TGTGCCAGCAGCTCCCCCCACAGGGACTCTGGAAACACCATATATTTT.

The chain has TRBV2 and TRBJ1-2, with 8 positions matching TRBD1. The germline V gene encodes CDR1 SNHLY and CDR2 FYNNEI. This CDR3 has 14 amino acids. Trimming removed 4 bases from V and 5 bases from J; junction bases left unmatched: 6. The CDR3 reads CASSGQGRGYGYTF. CDR3 DNA: TGTGCCAGCAGTGGACAGGGGAGGGGGTATGGCTACACCTTC.

The J gene is TRBJ2-7, the V gene TRBV11-1; D gene unclear. This CDR3 comprises 13 residues. Trimming took 2 bases from V and 4 from J, leaving 9 bases between them. Germline V gene lookup returns CDR1 SGHAT and CDR2 FQDESV (reference sequence). The chain's CDR3 is CASSLSEAYEQYF. The CDR3 DNA is TGTGCCAGCAGCTTATCTGAAGCTTACGAGCAGTACTTC. Together with reference TRBV11-1 and TRBJ2-7, the CDR3 gives the full variable domain: EAEVAQSPRYKITEKSQAVAFWCDPISGHATLYWYRQILGQGPELLVQFQDESVVDDSQLPKDRFSAERLKGVDSTLKIQPAELGDSAMYLCASSLSEAYEQYFGPGTRLTVT.

This clone has a single count. Within the sample, other DNA sequences also encode this same CDR3. The gene calls are TRBV4-1 and TRBJ1-2, with TRBD1 as a possible D gene (5 bases). The V end was cut by 1 base, the J end by 4 bases, with 16 bases between. Germline V lookup: CDR1 MGHRA, CDR2 YSYEKL. The CDR3 consists of 16 residues. CDR3 protein: CASSQGVGQGGYGYTF. For the CDR3, the DNA is TGCGCCAGCAGCCAAGGGGTTGGGCAGGGCGGCTATGGCTACACCTTC.

The V and J genes are TRBV7-6 and TRBJ2-5, with a possible D match to TRBD2 (6 bases). The V end was cut by 5 bases, the J end by 2 bases, with 12 bases between. CDR1 and CDR2 from the germline V gene are SGHVS and FNYEAQ. The CDR3 runs to 14 residues. The DNA of the CDR3 is TGTGCCAGCAGCACCCGGGACTTTCAAGAGACCCAGTACTTC. Its translation is CASSTRDFQETQYF.

The chain joins TRBV11-1 to TRBJ2-7; 9 bases fit TRBD1. The trim removed 4 bases at V and 7 bases at J, leaving 5 bases unmatched. The V gene's germline CDR1 is SGHAT and CDR2 FQDESV (reference sequence). The CDR3 totals 13 residues. CDR3 in DNA: TGTGCCAGCAGCTACGAGACAGGGGGTGAGCAGTACTTC. It encodes CASSYETGGEQYF.

The chain uses TRBV5-1 and TRBJ1-4; no definite D call. Trimming removed 0 bases from V and 0 bases from J, with 12 bases in between. The V gene's germline CDR1 is SGHRS and CDR2 YFSETQ. There are 17 residues in the CDR3. This chain's CDR3 is CASSLEVRTATNEKLFF. CDR3 sequence (DNA): TGCGCCAGCAGCTTGGAGGTCAGGACTGCAACTAATGAAAAACTGTTTTTT.

The chain carries TRBV9 and TRBJ1-6; 8 positions match TRBD1. Germline-derived CDR1 and CDR2 are SGDLS and YYNGEE. CDR3 length: 14 residues. J was trimmed by 7 bases and V by 4 bases; bases with no gene match: 4. The CDR3 DNA reads TGTGCCAGCAGCCAGGACAGGGAAAATTCACCCCTCCACTTT. This gives the protein CASSQDRENSPLHF.

The V and J genes are TRBV6-5 and TRBJ1-2; 9 nucleotides line up with TRBD1. The CDR3 is 13 amino acids. The germline V gene has CDR1 MNHEY and CDR2 SVGAGI. V trimming: 7 bases; J trimming: 4 bases; junction bases outside the gene matches: 4. CDR3 residues: CASKQGAPYGYTF. DNA of the CDR3: TGTGCCAGCAAACAGGGGGCTCCCTATGGCTACACCTTC.

The V gene is TRBV6-2 or TRBV6-3, the J gene TRBJ2-3; D is undetermined. Germline V gene sequence: CDR1 MNHEY, CDR2 SVGEGT. The V end lost 3 bases, the J end lost 1 base, and 11 bases lay between the germline ends. The CDR3 sequence is 15 residues long. The CDR3 loop reads CASSYRTRGTDTQYF. CDR3 nucleotide sequence: TGTGCCAGCAGTTATCGAACGAGAGGCACAGATACGCAGTATTTT.

This chain connects TRBV7-3 to TRBJ1-1; the D is unclear. V lost 0 bases to trimming and J lost 1 base, with 6 bases between them. The CDR3 runs 14 residues. The germline V gene has CDR1 SGHTA and CDR2 FQGTGA. The DNA of the CDR3 is TGTGCCAGCAGCTTAACGCCAGGGAACACTGAAGCTTTCTTT. This gives the protein CASSLTPGNTEAFF.

With regard to this clone: Different DNA sequences within this sample yield the same CDR3. The rearrangement links TRBV14 to TRBJ2-4; no reliable D call. Germline V lookup: CDR1 SGHDN, CDR2 FVKESK. The CDR3 is made up of 12 amino acids. The V and J ends lost 0 bases and 6 bases respectively, with 3 bases between them. The CDR3 DNA follows: TGTGCCAGCAGCCAAGATAGAAACATTCAGTACTTC. It yields the protein CASSQDRNIQYF.

This chain connects TRBV6-1 to TRBJ2-2, with 7 bases that match TRBD1. V shed 4 bases, J shed 5 bases, and the junction held 10 bases outside the gene matches. The germline V gene has CDR1 MNHNS and CDR2 SASEGT. This CDR3 has 16 residues. The CDR3 sequence is CASSGLTGLTTGELFF. The CDR3 DNA reads as TGTGCCAGCAGTGGTTTGACAGGGCTTACAACCGGGGAGCTGTTTTTT.

This clone has a handful of counts. The chain joins TRBV6-5 to TRBJ1-2, with D possibly TRBD1 on 5 matching bases. Germline lookup yields CDR1 MNHEY and CDR2 SVGAGI. This CDR3 contains 13 residues. Between the trimmed V and J ends, which lost 10 bases and 5 bases, there was a span of 17 bases. The CDR3 DNA reads TGTGCCACCCTGACAGTATCTACATATGGCTACACCTTC. Translated: CATLTVSTYGYTF.

The gene calls are TRBV14 and TRBJ2-7; D possibly corresponds to TRBD2 (6 bases). Germline V gene data show CDR1 as SGHDN and CDR2 as FVKESK. CDR3 length equals 15 residues. Between the trimmed V and J ends, which lost 3 bases and 2 bases, there was a span of 14 bases. CDR3 residues: CASSHMFGSTYEQYF. Here the CDR3 DNA reads TGTGCCAGCAGCCATATGTTCGGGAGCACCTACGAGCAGTACTTC.

The chain couples TRBV2 to TRBJ1-2; tentative D call: TRBD1 (5 bases). V was pared by 5 bases and J by 5 bases, with 12 bases between. Germline V gives CDR1 SNHLY, CDR2 FYNNEI. The length of the CDR3 is 13 residues. The CDR3 spells CASSRQGRYGYTF. The CDR3 DNA reads as TGTGCCAGCAGTCGGCAGGGTCGATATGGCTACACCTTC.

The V gene is TRBV6-5, the J gene TRBJ2-7, with D perhaps matching TRBD1 (6 bases). The CDR3 spans 14 residues. Trimming removed 4 bases at V and 1 base at J, with 11 bases between. Germline assignment: CDR1 MNHEY and CDR2 SVGAGI. The CDR3 loop is CASSSRDRSYEQYF. The CDR3 bases are TGTGCCAGCAGTTCCCGAGACAGGTCCTACGAGCAGTACTTC.

This clone has a handful of counts. The J gene is TRBJ1-6, the V gene TRBV5-4; 7 nucleotides agree with TRBD1. The trim removed 4 bases at V and 0 bases at J, leaving 4 bases unmatched. CDR1 is SGHNT, CDR2 YYREEE, per germline (reference sequence). The CDR3 is made up of 16 amino acids. CDR3 loop: CASSRWDSSYNSPLHF. Written as DNA, the CDR3 is TGTGCCAGCAGCAGGTGGGACAGCTCCTATAATTCACCCCTCCACTTT.

The chain employs TRBV15 and TRBJ2-1; D is perhaps TRBD1 (5 bases). Germline V lookup: CDR1 LNHNV, CDR2 YYDKDF (reference sequence). The V end lost 5 bases, the J end lost 6 bases, and 17 bases lay between the germline ends. This CDR3 is 15 amino acids long. For the CDR3, the DNA is TGTGCCACCAGCCCCCCACCTGCAGGGTCCAATGAGCAGTTCTTC. Protein sequence: CATSPPPAGSNEQFF.

The rearrangement joins TRBV10-3 to TRBJ2-2, with D possibly TRBD1 on 5 matching bases. V was shortened by 11 bases and J by 0 bases, with 16 bases between the two germline ends. The V gene's germline CDR1 is ENHRY and CDR2 SYGVKD. CDR3 size: 15 residues. CDR3 sequence: CAVQGIASNTGELFF. The DNA of the CDR3 is TGTGCCGTCCAGGGCATAGCTTCGAACACCGGGGAGCTGTTTTTT.

The rearrangement uses TRBV7-9 and TRBJ2-6, with D perhaps TRBD2 (5 bases). Per the germline V gene, CDR1 is SEHNR and CDR2 is FQNEAQ (reference sequence). This CDR3 spans 15 amino acids. Trimming stripped 5 bases from V and 4 bases from J, with 12 bases between. The CDR3 sequence: CASSRSESGANVLTF. The CDR3 nucleotides read TGTGCCAGCAGCCGTAGCGAATCCGGGGCCAACGTCCTGACTTTC.

This clone was seen once. The chain carries TRBV19 and TRBJ1-1; TRBD1 matches 7 bases. Germline V CDR1 and CDR2: LNHDA, SQIVND (reference sequence). With V trimmed by 10 bases and J by 1 base, 6 bases remained unmatched. This CDR3 spans 13 amino acids. The CDR3 here is CATEGAGNTEAFF. In DNA form, the CDR3 reads TGTGCCACCGAGGGGGCAGGGAACACTGAAGCTTTCTTT.

The chain recombines TRBV19 with TRBJ2-1; 7 nucleotides align to TRBD1. This CDR3 spans 15 amino acids. The V segment lost 0 bases and the J segment 2 bases; nucleotides outside the gene matches: 1. Germline assignment: CDR1 LNHDA and CDR2 SQIVND (reference sequence). Here the CDR3 reads CASSIDGTAYNEQFF. CDR3 nucleotide sequence: TGTGCCAGTAGTATAGACGGGACAGCCTACAATGAGCAGTTCTTC. Full variable domain (remainder filled in from reference TRBV19 and TRBJ2-1): DGGITQSPKYLFRKEGQNVTLSCEQNLNHDAMYWYRQDPGQGLRLIYYSQIVNDFQKGDIAEGYSVSREKKESFPLTVTSAQKNPTAFYLCASSIDGTAYNEQFFGPGTRLTVL.

The rearrangement joins TRBV12-2 to TRBJ2-7; the table assigns TRBD1, which was not confirmed against the DNA. TRBV12-2 is assigned pseudogene status. CDR3 size: 15 residues. CDR3 bases: TGTGCAAGTCGCCTTACGGGACAGGGGATTAACGAGCAGTACTTC. This codes for CASRLTGQGINEQYF.